This entry is about one T cell receptor (beta chain). Its target is not known. The authors sorted CD4+ naive, central memory, regulatory and stem cell-like memory cells via CD45RO/CCR7/CD25/CD127/CD95/CD27. This specimen belongs to a study of beta chain features in type 1 diabetes. Overall study: Age and gender were similar between patients and healthy donors, as were cell yields. Findings and limits, study-wide: Type 1 diabetes patients showed a moderate but significant shortening of TCRB CDR3s in all four CD4+ subsets. Insertions at VDJ junctions were less frequent in type 1 diabetes patients. These patients also deleted more nucleotides at the same junctions. Researchers reported that naive, central memory and Treg TCRB repertoires appeared more similar in patients than in healthy donors.

As every portion of the isolated RNA was reverse transcribed, the sequencing read expressed TCRB transcripts. Sequencing used immunoSEQ multiplex PCR; TCRdb keeps in-frame clones, though not all of them. The repertoire includes 250,000 to 350,000 clones, roughly an eighth of them detected once, and 0.017% sits in the top ten. The V gene's germline CDR1 is MDHEN and CDR2 SYDVKM. Trimming left V 3 bases short and J 4 bases short, with 6 bases between. The CDR3 sequence is 12 residues long. The chain recombines TRBV28 with TRBJ1-1, with no clear D. The clonotype comes from a man aged 25-45 years with type 1 diabetes. Sequences were obtained from naive CD4+ T cells from blood. The CDR3 nucleotides read TGTGCCAGCAGTTTGGCAAGCACTGAAGCTTTCTTT. It is translated as CASSLASTEAFF.